This passage covers 27 T cell receptor beta chains from one sample sequenced in a study of shared clonotypes between healthy human individuals. This table comes from immunoSEQ multiplex PCR, and its TCRdb copy is limited to in-frame clones, with some not included. The sample lists about 2.4 million clones; roughly 93% were seen once. Specimen: naive CD4+ T cells from PBMCs. Documented subset: CD45RA+ positively selected. These receptors all stem from a man aged 18 to 35 in good health. Some clones in this sample may be carry-over from other donors' samples.

This clone was recorded once. Within the sample, other DNA sequences also encode this same CDR3. The V and J genes are TRBV28 and TRBJ2-5; tentative D call: TRBD1 (7 bases). Germline V gene sequence: CDR1 MDHEN, CDR2 SYDVKM. Trimming removed 3 bases from V and 5 bases from J, with 16 bases in between. The CDR3 sequence is 15 residues long. CDR3: CASSFLAGGGETQYF. CDR3 nucleotides: TGTGCCAGCAGTTTTCTGGCAGGGGGAGGCGAGACCCAGTACTTC.

This clone was picked up one time. V and J are TRBV5-1 and TRBJ2-2, with a weak D call TRBD1 (6 bases). Deletions cut 3 bases from V and 6 bases from J, with 6 bases between. Looked up from germline, CDR1 is SGHRS and CDR2 is YFSETQ. CDR3 length: 12 residues. CDR3: CASSSGAGELFF. Here the CDR3 DNA reads TGCGCCAGCAGCTCAGGGGCCGGGGAGCTGTTTTTT. The variable domain in full, completed from reference TRBV5-1 and TRBJ2-2, reads KAGVTQTPRYLIKTRGQQVTLSCSPISGHRSVSWYQQTPGQGLQFLFEYFSETQRNKGNFPGRFSGRQFSNSRSEMNVSTLELGDSALYLCASSSGAGELFFGEGSRLTVL.

This CDR3 reads CASSPAGGVYEQYF. In nucleotides, the CDR3 is TGTGCCAGCAGTCCCGCAGGGGGGGTCTACGAGCAGTACTTC. J is TRBJ2-7 and V is TRBV27; D is perhaps TRBD1 or TRBD2 (7 bases each). From germline, CDR1 is MNHEY and CDR2 SMNVEV (reference sequence). CDR3 length: 14 residues. Trimming left V 5 bases short and J 3 bases short, with 14 bases between.

This chain uses TRBV27 with TRBJ2-1; unclear D gene. Germline V lookup: CDR1 MNHEY, CDR2 SMNVEV (reference sequence). The V gene lost 3 bases and the J gene lost 9 bases, with 12 bases spanning the gap. CDR3 length: 13 amino acids. In nucleotides, the CDR3 is TGTGCCAGCAGTTTTATTCGGAGTGCTGAGCAGTTCTTC. Translating it yields CASSFIRSAEQFF.

V gene TRBV18 combines with J gene TRBJ2-2; 7 bases are shared with TRBD2. Looked up from germline, CDR1 is KGHSH and CDR2 is LQKENI. The CDR3 is 17 amino acids. Losses at the gene ends were 3 bases for V and 5 bases for J; bases not matched to a gene: 12. In nucleotides, the CDR3 is TGTGCCAGCTCACCGCTGAGCGGGAACGTTCGAACCGGGGAGCTGTTTTTT. Protein: CASSPLSGNVRTGELFF.

In the case of this clone: Other DNA sequences of this sample code for an identical CDR3. The chain employs TRBV5-4 and TRBJ2-7, with D perhaps being TRBD1 or TRBD2 (5 bases each). Trimming took 4 bases from V and 4 from J, leaving 15 bases between them. This CDR3 contains 14 residues. CDR1 is SGHNT and CDR2 is YYREEE in the germline V gene (reference sequence). CDR3 sequence (DNA): TGTGCCAGCAGCCCCGAGGGGAGCTCATACGAGCAGTACTTC. It translates to CASSPEGSSYEQYF.

The chain has TRBV11-3 and TRBJ2-6; D ambiguous. In germline, CDR1 is SGHNT, CDR2 YENEEA. The CDR3 extends over 16 amino acids. Trimming stripped 5 bases from V and 0 bases from J, with 11 bases between. The chain's CDR3 is CASSPALSSGANVLTF. The CDR3 bases are TGTGCCAGCAGCCCGGCCCTCTCCTCTGGGGCCAACGTCCTGACTTTC.

The chain couples TRBV6-5 to TRBJ2-7; no reliable D call. V lost 4 bases, J lost 2 bases, and 12 bases lay in between. The CDR3 has 14 amino acids. Germline lookup yields CDR1 MNHEY and CDR2 SVGAGI. The CDR3 region has the DNA TGTGCCAGCAGTTCCGTTGGGGTCACCTACGAGCAGTACTTC. Residues: CASSSVGVTYEQYF.

This clone was seen just once. This chain links TRBV10-3 with TRBJ2-5; 7 nucleotides align to TRBD1. Germline loops: CDR1 ENHRY, CDR2 SYGVKD. The trim removed 8 bases at V and 0 bases at J, leaving 9 bases unmatched. CDR3 length: 15 residues. CDR3 sequence (DNA): TGTGCCATCGGGGGACAGTGGGGGAACCAAGAGACCCAGTACTTC. This translates into CAIGGQWGNQETQYF.

This clone was seen only once. The rearrangement links TRBV6-6 to TRBJ1-3; no definite D call. The germline gives CDR1 MNHNY, CDR2 SVGAGI (reference sequence). The CDR3 contains 13 residues. The V end was cut by 6 bases, the J end by 2 bases, with 8 bases between. The CDR3 here is CASRREAGNTIYF. The CDR3 DNA reads as TGTGCCAGCAGACGGGAGGCTGGAAACACCATATATTTT.

The chain joins TRBV7-9 to TRBJ2-7; weak D call: TRBD1 (6 bases). Trimming stripped 3 bases from V and 3 bases from J, with 18 bases between. The germline gives CDR1 SEHNR, CDR2 FQNEAQ (reference sequence). This CDR3 comprises 16 residues. CDR3 nucleotides: TGTGCCAGCAGCTTCGGACAGCCTAAGACCTTCTACGAGCAGTACTTC. Its translation is CASSFGQPKTFYEQYF.

This rearrangement joins TRBV18 to TRBJ2-1; 10 bases match TRBD2. The CDR3 consists of 16 residues. J lost 9 bases, V lost 1 base, and 9 bases had no gene match. The germline gives CDR1 KGHSH, CDR2 LQKENI. The CDR3 spells CASSPLGLAISGEQFF. Written as DNA, the CDR3 is TGTGCCAGCTCACCACTGGGACTAGCGATTAGTGGTGAGCAGTTCTTC.

The J gene is TRBJ2-2, the V gene TRBV5-1, with TRBD2 as a possible D gene (6 bases). V lost 4 bases and J 4 bases, leaving 14 bases between the germline ends. The CDR3 totals 15 residues. Germline lookup yields CDR1 SGHRS and CDR2 YFSETQ. The CDR3 here is CASSREGLGTGELFF. CDR3 DNA sequence: TGCGCCAGCAGCCGCGAGGGACTGGGCACCGGGGAGCTGTTTTTT.

This chain links TRBV5-1 with TRBJ2-5; the D is unclear. The CDR3 length is 15 residues. Germline loops: CDR1 SGHRS, CDR2 YFSETQ. Trimming took off 4 bases at V and 3 bases at J, with 16 bases between the two ends. This CDR3 reads CASSHTANWKETQYF. In nucleotides, the CDR3 is TGCGCCAGCAGCCATACCGCAAACTGGAAAGAGACCCAGTACTTC. The entire variable domain, with the rest obtained from reference TRBV5-1 and TRBJ2-5, is as follows: KAGVTQTPRYLIKTRGQQVTLSCSPISGHRSVSWYQQTPGQGLQFLFEYFSETQRNKGNFPGRFSGRQFSNSRSEMNVSTLELGDSALYLCASSHTANWKETQYFGPGTRLLVL.

Written as DNA, the CDR3 is TGTGCCAGCAGCGTCCAGACCACCGGGGAGCTGTTTTTT. It specifies CASSVQTTGELFF. The chain is built from TRBV9 and TRBJ2-2, with no clear D. CDR3 length: 13 residues. Looked up from germline, CDR1 is SGDLS and CDR2 is YYNGEE. The V end lost 2 bases, the J end lost 4 bases, and 6 bases lay between the germline ends. The complete variable domain, with remaining parts taken from reference TRBV9 and TRBJ2-2, reads DSGVTQTPKHLITATGQRVTLRCSPRSGDLSVYWYQQSLDQGLQFLIQYYNGEERAKGNILERFSAQQFPDLHSELNLSSLELGDSALYFCASSVQTTGELFFGEGSRLTVL.

This chain connects TRBV18 to TRBJ2-7; 8 positions agree with TRBD1. In germline, CDR1 is KGHSH, CDR2 LQKENI. V was clipped by 6 bases and J by 5 bases; unmatched bases: 6. This CDR3 has 13 amino acids. The chain's CDR3 is CASSRQGSHEQYF. CDR3 nucleotides: TGTGCCAGCTCCCGACAGGGGTCCCACGAGCAGTACTTC.

The gene calls are TRBV7-9 and TRBJ2-1; D is possibly TRBD2 (6 bases). The CDR3 has 15 residues. V was pared by 1 base and J by 7 bases, with 14 bases between. CDR1 is SEHNR, CDR2 FQNEAQ, per germline (reference sequence). CDR3 sequence (DNA): TGTGCCAGCAGCTTAGGGGACGGTAGCGGAAATGAGCAGTTCTTC. It translates to CASSLGDGSGNEQFF.

The V and J genes are TRBV5-4 and TRBJ2-3, with 10 nucleotides matching TRBD1. Trimming cost V 4 bases and J 4 bases; bases outside gene matches: 3. Germline lookup yields CDR1 SGHNT and CDR2 YYREEE (reference sequence). The CDR3 spans 14 residues. Here the CDR3 reads CASSVGTGADTQYF. The DNA for the CDR3 is TGTGCCAGCAGCGTTGGGACAGGGGCAGATACGCAGTATTTT.

This sequence joins TRBV5-1 and TRBJ1-1; the D is unclear. The CDR3 is 19 amino acids. Trimming stripped 0 bases from V and 2 bases from J, with 23 bases between. Germline V CDR1 and CDR2: SGHRS, YFSETQ. CDR3 amino acids: CASSLGSLRVTGGNTEAFF. The CDR3 DNA reads TGCGCCAGCAGCTTGGGGTCGTTACGGGTGACGGGTGGAAACACTGAAGCTTTCTTT.

The rearrangement links TRBV11-2 to TRBJ1-6, with D uncertain. In germline, CDR1 is SGHAT, CDR2 FQNNGV. The CDR3 loop spans 13 amino acids. The ends were cut back, 7 bases at V and 7 bases at J, with 11 bases in the middle. In DNA form, the CDR3 reads TGTGCCAGCACCCTCACCGGGAATTCACCCCTCCACTTT. Its protein is CASTLTGNSPLHF.

This chain joins TRBV5-6 and TRBJ2-3, with no clear D. Per germline, CDR1 SGHDT and CDR2 YYEEEE. V was clipped by 0 bases and J by 3 bases, with 14 bases between them. The CDR3 has 16 amino acids. CDR3 sequence: CASSLDLDLGTDTQYF. The CDR3 bases are TGTGCCAGCAGCTTGGACCTAGATTTAGGAACAGATACGCAGTATTTT.

The gene calls are TRBV27 and TRBJ2-7, with 9 bases identical to TRBD1. Germline lookup yields CDR1 MNHEY and CDR2 SMNVEV (reference sequence). CDR3 length equals 14 residues. V lost 10 bases to trimming and J lost 3 bases; unmatched junction nucleotides: 10. In nucleotides, the CDR3 is TGTGCCACCGGGACAGGGCCTTCCTTCTACGAGCAGTACTTC. Translation gives CATGTGPSFYEQYF.

This clone was counted between two and nine times. The same CDR3 is also encoded by other DNA sequences in this sample. The CDR3 reads CASSLGTEAFF. CDR3 coding DNA: TGTGCCAGCAGCTTAGGCACTGAAGCTTTCTTT. V is TRBV11-2 and J is TRBJ1-1, with D unclear. The CDR3 is 11 amino acids. Between the trimmed V and J ends, which lost 1 base and 4 bases, there was a span of 1 base. Germline V CDR1 and CDR2: SGHAT, FQNNGV.

Notes on this clone: Other DNA sequences from this sample encode an identical CDR3 as well. This chain uses TRBV28 with TRBJ2-7; D assignment may be TRBD1 or TRBD2 (5 bases each). Germline lookup yields CDR1 MDHEN and CDR2 SYDVKM. The CDR3 is made up of 14 amino acids. V was shortened by 5 bases and J by 0 bases, with 11 bases between the two germline ends. The CDR3 bases are TGTGCCAGCAGTCTTGGTGGGGGCTCCTACGAGCAGTACTTC. This sequence encodes CASSLGGGSYEQYF. The whole variable domain, remainder taken from reference TRBV28 and TRBJ2-7, is DVKVTQSSRYLVKRTGEKVFLECVQDMDHENMFWYRQDPGLGLRLIYFSYDVKMKEKGDIPEGYSVSREKKERFSLILESASTNQTSMYLCASSLGGGSYEQYFGPGTRLTVT.

The chain links TRBV7-3 to TRBJ2-5; 7 bases agree with TRBD2. Germline values: CDR1 SGHTA, CDR2 FQGTGA. After removal of 2 bases from V and 4 bases from J, the junction contained 4 bases not matched to a gene. This CDR3 has 14 residues. This CDR3 is CASSLAGVLETQYF. Here the CDR3 DNA reads TGTGCCAGCAGCTTAGCGGGAGTTCTAGAGACCCAGTACTTC.

This chain links TRBV4-3 with TRBJ1-5, with D maybe TRBD1 (5 bases). Looked up from germline, CDR1 is LGHNA and CDR2 is YSLEER. The length of the CDR3 is 14 residues. V lost 0 bases, J lost 7 bases, and 10 bases lay in between. The CDR3 nucleotides are TGCGCCAGCAGCCAAGAGTGGGGGAAACAGCCCCAGCATTTT. As protein: CASSQEWGKQPQHF.

This sequence joins TRBV9 and TRBJ2-7; unclear D gene. This CDR3 is 13 amino acids long. Looked up from germline, CDR1 is SGDLS and CDR2 is YYNGEE. Trimming removed 0 bases from V and 5 bases from J, with 9 bases in between. DNA for the CDR3: TGTGCCAGCAGCGTAGACGGGTCCCACGAGCAGTACTTC. It specifies CASSVDGSHEQYF.